These T cell receptor beta chains were read from a single sample in a study of blood T cell repertoires in COVID-19. Sequenced by immunoSEQ multiplex PCR; TCRdb stores in-frame clones only, minus some. The sample lists about 68,000 clones; approximately 92% were seen once. The sequencing input was peripheral blood. The receptors here all came from a man between 50 and 59 years old with acute or convalescent COVID-19. Both conserved end residues are part of each CDR3. Each record gives: V gene, clone size, J gene, D gene, CDR3 protein, CDR3 DNA. D genes are given only for firm matches. Clone size appears in some rows only: once, few, many, or a class for an expanded clone.

TRBV5-4,NA,TRBJ1-2,TRBD1,CASSKNRGEYGYTF,TGTGCCAGCAGCAAGAACAGGGGGGAATATGGCTACACCTTC
TRBV6-5,NA,TRBJ1-6,NA,CASRAGYNSPLHF,TGTGCCAGCAGGGCAGGGTATAATTCACCCCTCCACTTT
TRBV18,NA,TRBJ2-1,NA,CASSKPGIPYNEQFF,TGTGCCAGCTCTAAGCCCGGGATCCCATACAATGAGCAGTTCTTC
TRBV6-1,NA,TRBJ1-6,NA,CASSEAAGRSNSPLHF,TGTGCCAGCAGTGAAGCGGCGGGGAGAAGTAATTCACCCCTCCACTTT
TRBV19,NA,TRBJ1-5,NA,CASSSYRVRGQPQHF,TGTGCCAGTAGTTCTTACAGGGTAAGGGGTCAGCCCCAGCATTTT
TRBV4-3,NA,TRBJ2-1,TRBD2,CASSQALADNGEQFF,TGCGCCAGCAGCCAAGCACTAGCGGATAACGGAGAGCAGTTCTTC
TRBV19,once,TRBJ1-1,NA,CASSPGLEAFF,TGTGCCAGTAGCCCGGGTCTTGAAGCTTTCTTT
TRBV18,NA,TRBJ2-7,TRBD2,CASSPRGLAYYEQYF,TGTGCCAGCTCACCGCGGGGACTAGCGTACTACGAGCAGTACTTC
TRBV7-9,NA,TRBJ2-2,NA,CASSSPPGTTGELFF,TGTGCCAGCAGCTCCCCCCCAGGGACTACCGGGGAGCTGTTTTTT
TRBV28,NA,TRBJ1-2,NA,CASSEVEYGYTF,TGTGCCAGCAGTGAGGTAGAGTATGGCTACACCTTC
TRBV27,NA,TRBJ1-5,NA,CASSLGRNSNQPQHF,TGTGCCAGCAGTTTAGGGAGGAATAGCAATCAGCCCCAGCATTTT
TRBV5-1,NA,TRBJ1-5,NA,CASSSTGNQPQHF,TGCGCCAGCAGCTCGACAGGAAATCAGCCCCAGCATTTT
TRBV5-4,NA,TRBJ2-3,NA,CASSCGNGDTQYF,TGTGCCAGCAGCTGCGGGAACGGTGATACGCAGTATTTT
TRBV13,once,TRBJ2-2,TRBD2,CASSLQLAGVRDTGELFF,TGTGCCAGCAGCTTACAACTAGCGGGAGTACGGGACACCGGGGAGCTGTTTTTT
TRBV7-9,NA,TRBJ2-1,TRBD2,CASSPRLAGGPGSYNEQFF,TGTGCCAGCAGCCCACGACTAGCGGGAGGGCCGGGCTCCTACAATGAGCAGTTCTTC
TRBV11-2,NA,TRBJ2-1,TRBD1,CASSPQGAGYNEQFF,TGTGCCAGCAGCCCCCAGGGGGCTGGCTACAATGAGCAGTTCTTC
TRBV7-9,once,TRBJ1-3,NA,CASSSIRSRDNSGNTIYF,TGTGCCAGCAGCTCAATTAGATCGCGAGACAACTCTGGAAACACCATATATTTT
TRBV2,few,TRBJ2-6,TRBD2,CASRGSGRAAGANVLTF,TGTGCCAGCAGAGGTAGCGGGAGGGCGGCTGGGGCCAACGTCCTGACTTTC
TRBV18,NA,TRBJ1-2,TRBD1,CASSRIRTGDGESYGYTF,TGTGCCAGCTCACGCATAAGGACAGGTGATGGGGAGAGCTATGGCTACACCTTC
TRBV19,once,TRBJ2-7,NA,CASSASGTPNEQYF,TGTGCCAGTAGTGCCTCCGGGACACCAAACGAGCAGTACTTC
TRBV30,few,TRBJ1-2,NA,CAWALDSPRIYGYTF,TGTGCCTGGGCCTTGGACAGCCCGCGGATCTATGGCTACACCTTC
TRBV15,NA,TRBJ2-7,TRBD2,CATSMGRDSYEQYF,TGTGCCACCAGCATGGGGAGGGACTCCTACGAGCAGTACTTC
TRBV11-1,once,TRBJ2-5,NA,CASSLDSRYQETQYF,TGTGCCAGCAGCTTAGACAGTAGGTACCAAGAGACCCAGTACTTC
TRBV24-1,few,TRBJ1-2,TRBD1,CATSDPTGTGGSYGYTF,TGTGCCACCAGTGACCCTACCGGGACAGGGGGATCCTATGGCTACACCTTC
TRBV24-1,NA,TRBJ2-1,TRBD2,CATSDSVAGTYEQFF,TGTGCCACCAGTGATTCGGTAGCGGGAACTTATGAGCAGTTCTTC
TRBV3-1/TRBV3-2,NA,TRBJ1-6,TRBD1,CASSHGQGDSPLHF,TGTGCCAGCAGCCACGGACAGGGGGACTCACCCCTCCACTTT
TRBV19,NA,TRBJ1-2,NA,CASTSDRPRSYGYTF,NA
TRBV24-1,NA,TRBJ2-2,NA,CATSESNPIGELFF,TGTGCCACCAGTGAATCCAACCCTATCGGGGAGCTGTTTTTT
TRBV19,NA,TRBJ1-5,NA,CASSRQEISNQPQHF,TGTGCCAGTAGCCGACAGGAAATTAGCAATCAGCCCCAGCATTTT
TRBV13,NA,TRBJ2-3,NA,CASSARALVKTSDTQYF,TGTGCCAGCAGCGCCAGGGCGTTGGTCAAAACATCAGATACGCAGTATTTT
TRBV10-3,NA,TRBJ2-2,NA,CAIRGNGDTGELFF,TGTGCCATCAGGGGTAACGGGGACACCGGGGAGCTGTTTTTT
TRBV28,NA,TRBJ1-2,TRBD1,CAIDALELPGQGASGYGYTF,TGTGCCATCGACGCACTAGAATTACCGGGACAGGGGGCCAGCGGCTATGGCTACACCTTC
TRBV9,NA,TRBJ2-3,TRBD2,CASSVGLVAGRSTDTQYF,TGTGCCAGCAGCGTAGGCCTGGTAGCGGGACGAAGCACAGATACGCAGTATTTT
TRBV3-1/TRBV3-2,NA,TRBJ2-1,TRBD2,CASSHDPGTSVVPSSYNEQFF,TGTGCCAGCAGCCATGACCCCGGGACTAGCGTAGTTCCGAGCTCCTACAATGAGCAGTTCTTC
TRBV28,once,TRBJ2-7,TRBD1,CASSLPGQGTYEQYF,TGTGCCAGCAGTCTACCGGGACAGGGAACTTACGAGCAGTACTTC
TRBV29-1,NA,TRBJ2-3,NA,CSVARGTGTDTQYF,TGCAGCGTTGCTCGGGGTACAGGCACAGATACGCAGTATTTT
TRBV4-2,NA,TRBJ2-3,NA,CASSQRGSTDSSDTQYF,TGTGCCAGCAGCCAGAGAGGGTCCACGGACTCTTCAGATACGCAGTATTTT
TRBV19,NA,TRBJ1-1,NA,CASSPGHLLGKAFF,TGTGCCAGTAGTCCCGGACACCTCCTTGGGAAAGCTTTCTTT
TRBV7-2,NA,TRBJ2-7,NA,CASSFLSYEQYF,TGTGCCAGCAGCTTCCTTTCCTACGAGCAGTACTTC
TRBV3-1/TRBV3-2,NA,TRBJ2-2,TRBD1,CASSQLTGAGELFF,TGTGCCAGCAGCCAATTAACAGGGGCCGGGGAGCTGTTTTTT